This T cell receptor beta chain is drawn from a study of radiotherapy plus CTLA-4 blockade in lung cancer listed by TCRdb under 2018. For the study in its entirety: Among the enrolled patients, 18% had an objective response, and roughly 30% reached disease control. The research as a whole found: After treatment with radiotherapy and ipilimumab, TCR clones that originated in tumors expanded in peripheral blood. The strongest predictors of response, as reported, were early dynamic changes in blood T cell clones along with a rise in serum interferon-beta after radiation.

Preparation of the library involved the immunoSEQ multiplex PCR assay. In its TCRdb copy, this immuneACCESS table keeps in-frame sequences only and misses some clones. Where compared with another copy, unresolved V genes explain less than half of these, and the others have no known cause. The sample profile shows around 29,000 clones; roughly four fifths of them were found once. The ten largest make up approximately 23% of the sample. With respect to this clone: There is no known antigen for this receptor. No much larger clone is present one base from it, and per-base qualities are unavailable.

V sheds 0 bases and J sheds 5 bases, leaving 10 bases between their ends. The CDR3 sequence holds 14 residues, the cysteine and phenylalanine included. The retained sequence is limited to the CDR3, 42 bases, with the frame set at the first base. The germline V gene encodes CDR1 SGHTA and CDR2 FQGNSA. In this study, focal radiation therapy paired with CTLA-4 blockade (ipilimumab) was tested in patients who had chemo-refractory metastatic non-small-cell lung cancer. The sequence is built from TRBV7-2 and TRBJ2-5, with an unclear D gene assignment. This receptor was identified in a human donor with non-small cell lung cancer that progressed on radiotherapy plus ipilimumab. Sequenced material: peripheral blood, taken from a patient treated with radiotherapy plus ipilimumab. The nucleotide sequence is TGTGCCAGCAGCTTAGCGCTAACCAGGGAGACCCAGTACTTC. Its translation is CASSLALTRETQYF.